This TCR beta chain was retrieved from a study of identical twins (dated by TCRdb to about 2016). For the wider study: The study deep-sequenced TCR alpha and beta repertoires from monozygotic twins, unrelated adults of various ages and cord blood to test whether fetal clonotypes persist. Replicate twin experiments were performed at different times using different library preparation protocols to rule out contamination. Overall study outcomes, separate from this receptor: A weaker excess of twin sharing was found in beta out-of-frame sequences because the signal-to-noise ratio was lowered by fewer shared sequences. Invariant T cells such as MAIT and iNKT could partly confound zero-insertion analyses, though diverse VJ usage argued against this for most clonotypes. Compared with coincidental sharing between unrelated individuals, out-of-frame TCR alpha sequences shared between twins had an excess of sequences with low generation probability. Fewer insertions were carried by abundant cord blood beta clonotypes, a similar but weaker trend appeared in young adult naive repertoires, and no such trend appeared in memory repertoires. Because the same donors could not be followed over many years, the conclusions depended on cross-sectional statistical analysis. Recombination models systematically underestimated out-of-frame TCR alpha sharing in monozygotic twins but agreed with sharing between unrelated individuals.

All donors were healthy Caucasians. The twin cohort comprised three pairs of female monozygotic twins, all aged roughly 18 to 29 years. Positive isolation kits from Invitrogen were used to isolate CD4+ and CD8+ T cell populations. V is cut back by 4 bases and J by 4 bases, with 5 bases in the junction unmatched. Reading from cysteine to phenylalanine, the CDR3 counts 16 amino acids. The sequence is cut down to CDR3 DNA, 48 bases in frame from base 1. The germline V gene sets CDR1 to MNHEY and CDR2 to SVGEGT. This clonotype was observed at least ten times. Its cognate antigen has yet to be identified. Base qualities were left out, and no much larger clone turns up one base away. The library was prepared using 5' RACE. The run used an Illumina HiSeq 2000. A universal primer binding site was introduced by template switching, and a unique molecular identifier was present in the final cDNA, enabling accurate counting of TCR cDNA molecules. Specific primers in the conserved constant-segment region were used to synthesize first-strand cDNA for TCR alpha and beta chains. To control for contamination, every cDNA library carried two barcodes: a SMART-Mk sample barcode plus Illumina barcodes. TruSeq adapter sequences along with Illumina sample barcodes were introduced in two successive PCR steps. Sequencing of the TCR alpha and beta cDNA libraries was done on the Illumina HiSeq platform using custom primers. Per the original workflow: Unique molecular identifiers were extracted from raw reads with MiGEC, and CDR3 positions were determined with MiXCR. For each individual, recombination models were inferred using an EM algorithm with the repgenHMM and IGoR tools. Shared clonotypes were analyzed with the tcR package in R, and sharing was normalized by the product of cloneset sizes. To study raw recombination free of thymic and clonal selection effects, out-of-frame nonproductive sequences were analyzed. TCRdb reran the public reads through fastp at Q25 and MiXCR, keeping productive beta chains. Here each entry gathers all rows of one CDR3 protein and keeps the most common genes and DNA. TCRdb's processing, not the authors' own work, is the source of the V and J calls. The sample records approximately 260,000 distinct CDR3 sequences, around 8.3% of which are singletons. In total, the top ten clones hold less than 4% of the sample.

These data were also filed under a second study, of yellow fever vaccine responses in identical twins. That second publication adds: According to the authors, the vaccine-induced T cell response in identical twins seemed to be partly convergent and partly specific to each individual. The study precisely tracked vaccine-responding T cell clones in identical twins.

This clonotype was obtained from a woman aged 18 to 35 in good health. Sequenced input: CD8+ T cells sorted from blood. The chain employs TRBV6-2 or TRBV6-3 and TRBJ2-1; 12 bases in the middle match TRBD2. The DNA reads TGTGCCAGCAGTTTGGAACTAGCGGGAGGTTACAATGAGCAGTTCTTC. Translated, this is CASSLELAGGYNEQFF.